This is a list of T cell receptor beta chains from one sample in a study of graft-versus-host responses after intestinal transplantation. The repertoire was sequenced with immunoSEQ multiplex PCR; TCRdb's copy has only in-frame clones and lacks some. Of around 110,000 clones detected, about nine tenths appear once; the ten largest clones hold more than 0.15%. These receptors are not linked to any known antigen. The sample here was unstimulated CD4+ T cells sorted from spleen or lymph node cells, taken before intestinal transplant. The receptors were sampled from a human donor who received an intestinal transplant. Both conserved end residues are part of each CDR3. A D gene is named only where the DNA matches it firmly. Some rows mark clone size as missing; the rest say once, few, many or name a class of expanded clone.

TRBJ1-5	TRBV6-6	.	.	TGTGCCAGCAGTTACAGCCGGGAGATCAATCAGCCCCAGCATTTT	CASSYSREINQPQHF
TRBJ1-1	TRBV2	TRBD1	.	TGTGCCAGCAGGGTTGACAGGGTTAAAACTGAAGCTTTCTTT	CASRVDRVKTEAFF
TRBJ1-6	TRBV11-2	TRBD1	.	TGTGCCAGCAGCTTAGGGACAGGTTATAATTCACCCCTCCACTTT	CASSLGTGYNSPLHF
TRBJ2-6	TRBV7-8	.	.	TGTGCCAGCAGCCACAGGGTTTCTGGGGCCAACGTCCTGACTTTC	CASSHRVSGANVLTF
TRBJ1-1	TRBV19	.	.	TGTGCCAGTAGTATAGGGAGGGCAATGAACACTGAAGCTTTCTTT	CASSIGRAMNTEAFF
TRBJ2-1	TRBV4-1	TRBD2	.	TGCGCCAGCAGCCAAAGGGCGGCGGGAGAGCGCGATGAGCAGTTCTTC	CASSQRAAGERDEQFF
TRBJ2-2	TRBV18	TRBD1	.	TGTGCCAGCTCACCGACAGGGAGCACCGGGGAGCTGTTTTTT	CASSPTGSTGELFF
TRBJ2-7	TRBV2	.	.	TGTGCCAGCAGTGAACCCGGGATGCCTCCGGGCGAGCAGTACTTC	CASSEPGMPPGEQYF
TRBJ2-3	TRBV28	TRBD2	once	TGTGCCAGCAGTTCAACGGGGGAGGGGGATACGCAGTATTTT	CASSSTGEGDTQYF
TRBJ1-1	TRBV7-2	TRBD1	.	TGTGCCAGCAGCTTAGTAGGGGGCGGCACTGAAGCTTTCTTT	CASSLVGGGTEAFF